This is a list of T cell receptor beta chains from one sample in a study of T cell changes during pregnancy in multiple sclerosis. Sequenced by immunoSEQ multiplex PCR; TCRdb stores in-frame clones only, minus some. The sample shows about 36,000 clones, 85% to 90% of them seen only once. The material sequenced was CD4+ T cells from peripheral blood mononuclear cells, taken in the first trimester of pregnancy. Receptors were obtained from a female donor with multiple sclerosis, enrolled in a pregnancy study. Both conserved end residues are trimmed from each CDR3. Size tells how often a clone was seen (once, few, many) or the class of an expanded clone, and some rows leave it out.

TRBV6-1,11,.,TRBJ2-1,ATTSPNEPKQF
TRBV5-1,15,.,TRBJ2-1,ASSLELAGEPRGEQF
TRBV4-1,14,.,TRBJ2-7,ASSQLGISGGYEQY
TRBV6-1,12,.,TRBJ1-2,ASSETRRSYGYT
TRBV13,14,once,TRBJ2-7,ASSSRWREGSYEQY
TRBV5-6,12,.,TRBJ1-6,ASSVNGFNSPLH
TRBV7-2,13,.,TRBJ1-6,ASSLRGQVNSPLH
TRBV15,14,.,TRBJ2-2,ATSRPRGGNTGELF
TRBV10-3,16,.,TRBJ2-5,AIGDGLAGGSYQETQY
TRBV7-9,16,.,TRBJ2-6,ASSVGQGSHSGANVLT
TRBV19,9,.,TRBJ2-2,ASSVAGELF
TRBV6-1,12,.,TRBJ2-7,ASSGDRVSYEQY
TRBV10-2,14,.,TRBJ2-3,ASTPSLAGNRDTQY
TRBV2,13,once,TRBJ2-5,ASTWTSGIVETQY
TRBV25-1,12,.,TRBJ1-3,ASSEERTGNTIY
TRBV10-2,11,.,TRBJ2-3,ASRDLPANTQY
TRBV5-1,13,.,TRBJ1-4,ASSLRSREEEKLF
TRBV5-8,12,.,TRBJ1-5,ASNPGLVNQPQH
TRBV18,19,.,TRBJ2-2,ASSPDKAGTGVYANTGELF
TRBV4-1,15,.,TRBJ1-3,ASSQEGGGVAGNTIY
TRBV6-1,10,.,TRBJ1-2,ASTRANYGYT
TRBV5-1,17,.,TRBJ2-2,ASSFMGLAGFTNTGELF
TRBV30,10,.,TRBJ1-1,AWSRRNTEAF
TRBV6-5,12,.,TRBJ1-1,ASSYRGPNTEAF
TRBV2,14,once,TRBJ1-1,ASSRVLQGWNTEAF
TRBV14,12,.,TRBJ2-4,ASSPLRTRNIQY
TRBV2,13,.,TRBJ1-5,ASSADSRGNQPQH
TRBV7-2,13,.,TRBJ2-3,ASSFGLAGGDTQY
TRBV6-1,12,.,TRBJ1-1,ASSPKVGGTEAF
TRBV10-3,11,.,TRBJ1-1,AISEQLNTEAF
TRBV5-5,12,.,TRBJ2-5,ASSPSDRGETQY
TRBV5-8,11,.,TRBJ1-6,ATPGQPNSPLH
TRBV5-1,14,.,TRBJ2-3,ASSPAWGGETDTQY
TRBV10-3,12,.,TRBJ1-6,AISEGGGLSPLH
TRBV7-2,11,.,TRBJ1-1,ASSVGQYTEAF
TRBV2,12,.,TRBJ1-3,ASMKGASGNTIY
TRBV27,13,.,TRBJ1-2,ASSLLPLSGYGYT
TRBV7-2,12,.,TRBJ1-1,ASSFLRSNTEAF
TRBV30,14,.,TRBJ1-5,AWSGRGSYSNQPQH
TRBV9,14,.,TRBJ2-1,ASSAISGWVSNEQF
TRBV5-8,13,.,TRBJ1-5,ASSRRVVSNQPQH
TRBV4-1,11,.,TRBJ1-6,ASSQDRYSPLH